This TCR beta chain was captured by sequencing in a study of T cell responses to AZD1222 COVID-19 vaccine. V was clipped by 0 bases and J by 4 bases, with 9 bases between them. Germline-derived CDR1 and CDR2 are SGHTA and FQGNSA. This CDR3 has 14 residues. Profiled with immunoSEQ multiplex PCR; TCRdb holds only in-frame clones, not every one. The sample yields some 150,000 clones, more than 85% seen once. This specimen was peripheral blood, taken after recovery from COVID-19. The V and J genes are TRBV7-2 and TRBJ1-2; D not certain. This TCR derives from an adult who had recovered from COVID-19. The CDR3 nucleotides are TGTGCCAGCAGCTTAGCGGTGGGGATCTATGGCTACACCTTC. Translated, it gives CASSLAVGIYGYTF.